Given below is one TCR beta chain in context. From RNA, the CDR3 regions of TCR beta chains were amplified and sequenced. An initial RT-PCR round employing HTBI primers preceded a second-round multiplex PCR. MiXCR, run by TCRdb on the multiplex PCR reads, gives a single entry per CDR3 protein. The table lists 1 million to 1.3 million distinct CDR3 sequences, approximately 35% of them singletons, with approximately 10% in the top ten. These data come from a study of Graves' ophthalmopathy and Graves' hyperthyroidism. CDR3 length: 14 amino acids. V was cut by 4 bases and J by 8 bases, with 17 bases left in between. Per the germline V gene, CDR1 is SGHDN and CDR2 is FVKESK. As diagnostic evidence, clinical symptoms, serum thyroxine, TRAb, thyroid ultrasound and orbital computed tomography were relied upon.

Sequences were obtained from peripheral blood or thyroid tissue (not recorded which). This TCR derives from an adult man with Graves' hyperthyroidism. This chain joins TRBV14 and TRBJ1-2; no reliable D call. CDR3 region: CASSLTGVRPGYTF. CDR3 sequence (DNA): TGTGCCAGCAGCCTTACCGGGGTGCGGCCGGGCTACACCTTC.